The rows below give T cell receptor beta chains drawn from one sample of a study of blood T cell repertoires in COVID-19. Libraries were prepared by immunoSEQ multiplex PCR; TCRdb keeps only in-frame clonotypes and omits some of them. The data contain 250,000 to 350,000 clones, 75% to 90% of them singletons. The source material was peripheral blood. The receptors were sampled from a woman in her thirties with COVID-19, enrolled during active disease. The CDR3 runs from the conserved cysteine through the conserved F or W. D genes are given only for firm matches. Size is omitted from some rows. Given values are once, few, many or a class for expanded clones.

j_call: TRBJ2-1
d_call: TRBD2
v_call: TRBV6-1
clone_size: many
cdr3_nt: TGTGCCAGCAGTGAAGGGGGAGGGTCCTACAATGAGCAGTTCTTC
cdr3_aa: CASSEGGGSYNEQFF

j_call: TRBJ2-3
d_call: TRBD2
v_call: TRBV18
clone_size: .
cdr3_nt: TGTGCCAGCTCTCCCCCGCAAGGACTTAGCGGGTCTACGCAGTATTTT
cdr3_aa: CASSPPQGLSGSTQYF

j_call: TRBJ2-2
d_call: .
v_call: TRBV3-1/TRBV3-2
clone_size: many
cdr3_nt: TGTGCCAGCAGCCAAGATTATGCCGGGGAGCTGTTTTTT
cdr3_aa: CASSQDYAGELFF

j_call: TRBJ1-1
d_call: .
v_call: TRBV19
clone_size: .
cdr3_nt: TGTGCCAGTAGTAAACCAGGGGTAACTGAAGCTTTCTTT
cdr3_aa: CASSKPGVTEAFF

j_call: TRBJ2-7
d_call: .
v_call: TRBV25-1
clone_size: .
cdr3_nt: TGTGCCAGCAGTGAATATAAAACAGGGTACTACGAGCAGTACTTC
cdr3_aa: CASSEYKTGYYEQYF

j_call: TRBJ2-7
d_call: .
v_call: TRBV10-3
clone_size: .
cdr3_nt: TGTGCCATCAGTGATCCCGGGGGCTCCTACGAGCAGTACTTC
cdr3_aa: CAISDPGGSYEQYF

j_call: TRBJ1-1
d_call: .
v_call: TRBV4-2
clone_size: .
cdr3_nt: TGTGCCAGCAGCCACGCGGAGGGACGGGACACTGAAGCTTTCTTT
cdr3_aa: CASSHAEGRDTEAFF

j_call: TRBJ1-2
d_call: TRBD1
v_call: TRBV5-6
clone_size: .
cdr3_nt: TGTGCCAGCAGCCCACCTTCCGGGACGGACAGGCCCTATGGCTACACCTTC
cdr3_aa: CASSPPSGTDRPYGYTF

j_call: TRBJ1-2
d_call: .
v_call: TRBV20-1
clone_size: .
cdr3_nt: TGCAGTGCTAGTGTAGGAGGAGACTATGGCTACACCTTC
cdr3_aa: CSASVGGDYGYTF

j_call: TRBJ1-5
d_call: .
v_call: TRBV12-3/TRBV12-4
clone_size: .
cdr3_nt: TGTGCCAGCAGTTTATTCGGGGTCCAGCCCCAGCATTTT
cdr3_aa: CASSLFGVQPQHF

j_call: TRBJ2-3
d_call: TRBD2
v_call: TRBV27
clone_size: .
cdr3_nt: TGTGCCAGCAAGCGGGAGCCTAGCACAGATACGCAGTATTTT
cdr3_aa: CASKREPSTDTQYF

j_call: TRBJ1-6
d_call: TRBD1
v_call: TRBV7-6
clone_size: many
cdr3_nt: TGTGCCAGCAGCTTTGGACAGGGGGCTGAAAATTCACCCCTCCACTTT
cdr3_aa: CASSFGQGAENSPLHF

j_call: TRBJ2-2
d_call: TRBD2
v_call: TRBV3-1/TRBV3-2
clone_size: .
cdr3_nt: TGTGCCAGCAGCCCGGGAGGTAGCTCCGGGGAGCTGTTTTTT
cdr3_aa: CASSPGGSSGELFF

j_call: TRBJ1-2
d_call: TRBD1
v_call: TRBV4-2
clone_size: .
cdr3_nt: TGTGCCAGCACCGATAAGGGACAGGCCAAGGGTAACTATGGCTACACCTTC
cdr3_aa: CASTDKGQAKGNYGYTF

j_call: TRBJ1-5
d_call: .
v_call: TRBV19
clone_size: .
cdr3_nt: TGTGCCAGTAGTATTATGGAGGTGGGGCAGCCCCAGCATTTT
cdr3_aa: CASSIMEVGQPQHF

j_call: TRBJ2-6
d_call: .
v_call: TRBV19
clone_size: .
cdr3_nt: TGTGCCAGTAGTATCGGAGGGACTGGGGCCAACGTCCTGACTTTC
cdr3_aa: CASSIGGTGANVLTF

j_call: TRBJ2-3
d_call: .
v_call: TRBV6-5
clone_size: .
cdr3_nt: TGTGCCAGCGAACCGGGAGTAGTTAACACAGATACGCAGTATTTT
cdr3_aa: CASEPGVVNTDTQYF

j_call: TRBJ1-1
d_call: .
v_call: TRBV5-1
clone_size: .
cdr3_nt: TGCGCCAGCAGCTCTGATTCTCGAGGCACTGAAGCTTTCTTT
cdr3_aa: CASSSDSRGTEAFF

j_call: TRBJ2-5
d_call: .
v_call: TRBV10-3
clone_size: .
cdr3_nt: TGTGCCATCAGTGAGTCCTCGTTTCGCGGCAGGGGGGCTCAAGAGACCCAGTACTTC
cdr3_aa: CAISESSFRGRGAQETQYF

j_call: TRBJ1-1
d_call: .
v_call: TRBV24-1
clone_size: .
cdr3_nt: TGTGCCACCCGGTACCAGGGCGAAGCTTTCTTT
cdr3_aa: CATRYQGEAFF

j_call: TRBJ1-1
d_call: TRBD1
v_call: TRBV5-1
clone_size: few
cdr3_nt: TGCGCCAGCAGCCGGACAGGGGGAGCGAACACTGAAGCTTTCTTT
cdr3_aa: CASSRTGGANTEAFF

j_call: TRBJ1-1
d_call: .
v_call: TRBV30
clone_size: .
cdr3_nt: TGTGCCTGGAGTTTGGCACTGAACACTGAAGCTTTCTTT
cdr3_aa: CAWSLALNTEAFF

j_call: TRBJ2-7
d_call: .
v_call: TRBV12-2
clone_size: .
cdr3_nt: TGTGCAAGTCGCTTAGAGACGACTAGCGGGACCTACGAGCAGTACTTC
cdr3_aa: CASRLETTSGTYEQYF

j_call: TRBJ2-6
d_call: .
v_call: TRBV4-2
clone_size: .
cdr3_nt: TGTGCCAGCAGCCAAGATTGGAGCGGTGGGGCCAACGTCCTGACTTTC
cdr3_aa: CASSQDWSGGANVLTF